Shown below are 8 T cell receptor beta chains from a single sample sequenced in a study of shared clonotypes between healthy human individuals. The method was immunoSEQ multiplex PCR; TCRdb's version includes in-frame clones alone and lacks a portion of them. The profile covers 2 million to 2.5 million clones, with 93% appearing a single time and 0.36% taken by the ten largest. Specimen: naive CD4+ T cells from PBMCs. Subset noted: CD45RA+ positively selected. These receptors originate from a young man in good health. Some clones in this sample may be carry-over from other donors' samples.

CDR3 amino acids: CASSLVPGAIGELFF. The DNA for the CDR3 is TGCGCCAGCAGCTTGGTTCCAGGGGCTATCGGGGAGCTGTTTTTT. The chain carries TRBV5-1 and TRBJ2-2; TRBD1 might be the D (6 bases). Trimming left V 0 bases short and J 7 bases short, with 13 bases between. This CDR3 is 15 amino acids long. The germline V gene has CDR1 SGHRS and CDR2 YFSETQ.

This chain uses TRBV27 with TRBJ2-7; tentatively, D is TRBD1 or TRBD2 (6 bases each). V gave up 3 bases and J gave up 0 bases, with 30 bases separating them. The CDR3 loop spans 21 amino acids. CDR1 and CDR2 from the germline V gene are MNHEY and SMNVEV (reference sequence). The CDR3 nucleotides are TGTGCCAGCAGTTTTCGAGGGGGGTTAAATTCGCCGGAGGGGGACTCCTACGAGCAGTACTTC. This codes for CASSFRGGLNSPEGDSYEQYF.

The chain employs TRBV10-2 and TRBJ1-5, with D unclear. Trimming left V 7 bases short and J 1 base short, with 8 bases between. CDR1 is WSHSY, CDR2 SAAADI, per germline. This CDR3 has 13 residues. The CDR3 protein is CASTPASNQPQHF. The CDR3 DNA is TGCGCCAGCACCCCTGCCAGCAATCAGCCCCAGCATTTT.

This clone was counted a single time. The rearrangement uses TRBV5-4 and TRBJ2-5, with D possibly being TRBD1 or TRBD2 (5 bases each). Germline assignment: CDR1 SGHNT and CDR2 YYREEE (reference sequence). This CDR3 contains 15 residues. Trimming took off 4 bases at V and 5 bases at J, with 18 bases between the two ends. CDR3 sequence: CASSPGPKWDETQYF. The CDR3 DNA is TGTGCCAGCAGCCCTGGACCCAAGTGGGACGAGACCCAGTACTTC.

The chain carries TRBV14 and TRBJ1-1; the D is unclear. This CDR3 region has 13 residues. V was trimmed by 6 bases and J by 5 bases, leaving 13 bases between them. The germline V gene encodes CDR1 SGHDN and CDR2 FVKESK. The CDR3 coding sequence is TGTGCCAGCAGAGGGTATGGTGGAACTGAAGCTTTCTTT. Its translation is CASRGYGGTEAFF.

The rearrangement links TRBV11-1 to TRBJ1-2, with D perhaps matching TRBD1 (6 bases). CDR3 size: 13 residues. V lost 3 bases and J 4 bases, leaving 9 bases between the germline ends. Germline CDR1 and CDR2: SGHAT and FQDESV (reference sequence). DNA for the CDR3: TGTGCCAGCAGCTTCGGGGGCGCCTATGGCTACACCTTC. Protein: CASSFGGAYGYTF.

The chain links TRBV5-1 to TRBJ2-1, with 11 bases that match TRBD2. Germline trimming cut 4 bases from V and 6 bases from J; bases unmatched to any gene: 9. From germline, CDR1 is SGHRS and CDR2 YFSETQ. The CDR3 runs to 16 residues. In nucleotides, the CDR3 is TGCGCCAGCAGCCCATCTGTAGCGGGAGGGTCCAATGAGCAGTTCTTC. It specifies CASSPSVAGGSNEQFF.

This chain connects TRBV5-1 to TRBJ2-2; 8 bases match TRBD1. The length of the CDR3 is 15 residues. Germline V gene data show CDR1 as SGHRS and CDR2 as YFSETQ. Trimming at V came to 2 bases and at J to 4 bases, leaving 4 bases not matched to a gene. CDR3 sequence: CASSLVRGLTGELFF. The CDR3, as DNA: TGCGCCAGCAGCTTAGTCAGGGGGCTCACCGGGGAGCTGTTTTTT.